This entry lists 28 T cell receptor beta chains sequenced from one sample in a study of T cell responses to AZD1222 COVID-19 vaccine. Sequenced by immunoSEQ multiplex PCR; TCRdb stores in-frame clones only, minus some. The table records 130,000 to 150,000 clones, 70% to 90% of them present only once. The material was peripheral blood, obtained on day 0 of AZD1222 vaccination. These receptors all come from an adult in good health.

The chain carries TRBV7-2 and TRBJ2-7; tentative D call: TRBD1 (6 bases). Germline CDR1 is SGHTA and CDR2 is FQGNSA. The CDR3 extends over 20 amino acids. V lost 0 bases to trimming and J lost 0 bases, with 24 bases between them. CDR3 sequence (DNA): TGTGCCAGCAGCTTAGCCCCGAACTCCTCACAGGGAAAAAGCTCCTACGAGCAGTACTTC. Its translation is CASSLAPNSSQGKSSYEQYF.

V gene TRBV7-2 combines with J gene TRBJ2-7; 11 bases match TRBD2. Germline CDR1 is SGHTA and CDR2 is FQGNSA. This CDR3 region has 15 residues. Trimming removed 0 bases from V and 2 bases from J; junction bases left unmatched: 0. The CDR3 region is CASSLAGLAAYEQYF. As DNA, the CDR3 is TGTGCCAGCAGCTTAGCGGGACTAGCGGCCTACGAGCAGTACTTC.

This clone was seen more than once but under ten times. The chain is built from TRBV5-1 and TRBJ2-1; the D gene is possibly TRBD2 (7 bases). Germline CDR1 and CDR2: SGHRS and YFSETQ. This CDR3 comprises 19 residues. Between the trimmed V and J ends, which lost 0 bases and 1 base, there was a span of 20 bases. CDR3 DNA: TGCGCCAGCAGCTTGGCCCGACTGGAGGGGGGGAGTTCCTACAATGAGCAGTTCTTC. It yields the protein CASSLARLEGGSSYNEQFF.

The rearrangement links TRBV6-4 to TRBJ1-3, with 8 bases lining up with TRBD1. This CDR3 has 14 residues. The germline V gene encodes CDR1 MRHNA and CDR2 SNTAGT. The trim removed 6 bases at V and 2 bases at J, leaving 3 bases unmatched. CDR3 protein: CASSLTGAGNTIYF. Written as DNA, the CDR3 is TGTGCCAGCAGCCTGACAGGGGCTGGAAACACCATATATTTT.

The V call is TRBV15, the J call TRBJ2-6, with D possibly being TRBD1 (5 bases). Trimming cost V 2 bases and J 5 bases, with 16 bases left between them. The CDR3 contains 17 residues. The germline gives CDR1 LNHNV, CDR2 YYDKDF (reference sequence). This chain's CDR3 is CATSRTLDIRRANVLTF. In DNA, the CDR3 is TGTGCCACCAGCAGAACATTGGACATCCGTCGGGCCAACGTCCTGACTTTC.

This clone was detected a few times. The chain couples TRBV6-2 or TRBV6-3 to TRBJ1-6; 7 bases are a match to TRBD1. V was clipped by 5 bases and J by 6 bases; unmatched bases: 10. This CDR3 has 16 residues. In germline, CDR1 is MNHEY, CDR2 SVGEGT. CDR3 nucleotide sequence: TGTGCCAGCAGTCATCAGCGACAGGGCGTTAATTCACCCCTCCACTTT. Encoded protein: CASSHQRQGVNSPLHF.

This chain uses TRBV27 with TRBJ2-7; 9 nucleotides match TRBD2. V trimming: 5 bases; J trimming: 4 bases; junction bases outside the gene matches: 9. CDR3 length equals 15 residues. Per germline, CDR1 MNHEY and CDR2 SMNVEV (reference sequence). In nucleotides, the CDR3 is TGTGCCAGCAGTGTGCGGGAGGGCCTCGGGTACGAGCAGTACTTC. Encoded protein: CASSVREGLGYEQYF.

This chain connects TRBV4-1 to TRBJ1-5; TRBD1 is a possible D gene (5 bases). Germline V gives CDR1 MGHRA, CDR2 YSYEKL. V was shortened by 4 bases and J by 5 bases, with 9 bases between the two germline ends. This CDR3 region has 13 residues. The CDR3 here is CASSLTGYQPQHF. The DNA of the CDR3 is TGCGCCAGCAGCCTTACAGGTTATCAGCCCCAGCATTTT.

The genes are TRBV4-3 and TRBJ2-7; the match to TRBD1 covers 7 bases. Looked up from germline, CDR1 is LGHNA and CDR2 is YSLEER. CDR3 length equals 13 residues. The ends lost 2 bases at V and 7 bases at J; junction bases unmatched: 5. This CDR3 reads CASSQQTGWEQYF. The CDR3 DNA follows: TGCGCCAGCAGCCAACAGACAGGGTGGGAGCAGTACTTC.

This rearrangement joins TRBV28 to TRBJ1-1, with 7 nucleotides matching TRBD1. The germline V gene has CDR1 MDHEN and CDR2 SYDVKM. The CDR3 consists of 16 residues. Trimming took 1 base from V and 6 from J; bases not matched to a gene: 11. CDR3 sequence: CASSLLTGFVGAEAFF. The CDR3 DNA reads as TGTGCCAGCAGTTTATTGACAGGGTTTGTGGGCGCTGAAGCTTTCTTT.

J is TRBJ2-7 and V is TRBV29-1; the D is unclear. V dropped 6 bases and J dropped 0 bases, with 9 bases sitting between them. The CDR3 totals 12 residues. In germline, CDR1 is SQVTM, CDR2 ANQGSEA. The CDR3 nucleotides read TGCAGCGTGAGTTCCACCTCCTACGAGCAGTACTTC. This gives the protein CSVSSTSYEQYF.

The chain couples TRBV6-2 or TRBV6-3 to TRBJ2-2; the D gene is possibly TRBD2 (5 bases). The CDR3 runs to 14 residues. Trimming took 0 bases from V and 6 from J, leaving 8 bases between them. The germline CDR1 and CDR2 sequences are MNHEY and SVGEGT. This CDR3 reads CASSYSGVAGELFF. CDR3 coding DNA: TGTGCCAGCAGTTACTCCGGGGTGGCCGGGGAGCTGTTTTTT.

On this clone: Germline is not matched at one junction end, which may reflect a read error. The chain employs TRBV7-7 and TRBJ2-1; tentative D call: TRBD2 (6 bases). Germline CDR1 reads SSHAT; CDR2 reads FNYEAQ (reference sequence). The CDR3 is 16 residues long. CDR3 nucleotides: TGTGCTAGCAGCCGGGACTTTAACCCCTCCTACAATGAGCAGTTCTTC. This gives the protein CASSRDFNPSYNEQFF.

The chain combines TRBV27 with TRBJ1-2, with 8 bases that match TRBD1. Looked up from germline, CDR1 is MNHEY and CDR2 is SMNVEV (reference sequence). CDR3 length: 14 residues. Germline trimming cut 2 bases from V and 5 bases from J; bases unmatched to any gene: 4. The CDR3 sequence: CASSLGQGGYGYTF. CDR3 nucleotides: TGTGCCAGCAGTTTAGGACAGGGAGGATATGGCTACACCTTC.

This chain links TRBV19 with TRBJ2-4; D perhaps matches TRBD1 (6 bases). The CDR3 runs 18 residues. The V and J ends lost 4 bases and 0 bases respectively, with 19 bases between them. Looked up from germline, CDR1 is LNHDA and CDR2 is SQIVND (reference sequence). CDR3 in amino acids: CASSNGPIRGLAKNIQYF. The DNA for the CDR3 is TGTGCCAGTAGTAACGGACCTATAAGGGGGTTAGCCAAAAACATTCAGTACTTC.

The chain couples TRBV11-3 to TRBJ1-6; the D is unclear. Deletions cut 2 bases from V and 10 bases from J, with 9 bases between. Germline V gives CDR1 SGHNT, CDR2 YENEEA. This CDR3 has 13 residues. CDR3 sequence (DNA): TGTGCCAGCAGCTTAAGGCGACTATCACCCCTCCACTTT. Protein product: CASSLRRLSPLHF.

This rearrangement joins TRBV5-1 to TRBJ2-7; tentatively, D is TRBD1 or TRBD2 (6 bases each). Trimming cost V 3 bases and J 7 bases, with 17 bases left between them. Per the germline V gene, CDR1 is SGHRS and CDR2 is YFSETQ. The CDR3 is made up of 14 amino acids. The CDR3 protein is CASSSNLGGPEQYF. CDR3 nucleotide sequence: TGCGCCAGCAGCTCCAATCTTGGGGGGCCGGAGCAGTACTTC.

J is TRBJ1-6 and V is TRBV7-9; 9 nucleotides line up with TRBD1. V was clipped by 6 bases and J by 6 bases; unmatched bases: 6. The CDR3 contains 15 residues. CDR1 SEHNR and CDR2 FQNEAQ come from the germline V gene (reference sequence). CDR3 sequence reads: CASSNRDRANSPLHF. CDR3 in DNA: TGTGCCAGCAGTAACCGGGACAGGGCTAATTCACCCCTCCACTTT.

The gene calls are TRBV6-5 and TRBJ2-7; D not certain. The germline V gene has CDR1 MNHEY and CDR2 SVGAGI. V dropped 8 bases and J dropped 3 bases, with 14 bases sitting between them. The CDR3 covers 13 residues. For the CDR3, the DNA is TGTGCCAGCGGTCGGAAGAGCGTCTACGAGCAGTACTTC. This sequence encodes CASGRKSVYEQYF.

This rearrangement joins TRBV5-1 to TRBJ1-3; D call uncertain. This CDR3 is built from 15 residues. Germline V gene data show CDR1 as SGHRS and CDR2 as YFSETQ. V was trimmed by 0 bases and J by 0 bases, leaving 7 bases between them. CDR3 bases: TGCGCCAGCAGCTTGGCTAGCAGCTCTGGAAACACCATATATTTT. Encoded protein: CASSLASSSGNTIYF. The full variable domain, in which reference TRBV5-1 and TRBJ1-3 provide the parts outside the CDR3, is KAGVTQTPRYLIKTRGQQVTLSCSPISGHRSVSWYQQTPGQGLQFLFEYFSETQRNKGNFPGRFSGRQFSNSRSEMNVSTLELGDSALYLCASSLASSSGNTIYFGEGSWLTVV.

This chain uses TRBV16 with TRBJ1-5; a possible D gene is TRBD1 (5 bases). This CDR3 has 15 residues. V lost 2 bases and J lost 1, with 9 bases in between. CDR1 and CDR2 from the germline V gene are KGHSY and FQNENV. The CDR3 sequence: CASSQADRSNQPQHF. The DNA of the CDR3 is TGTGCCAGCAGCCAAGCTGACAGAAGCAATCAGCCCCAGCATTTT.

V and J are TRBV7-3 and TRBJ2-1; no reliable D call. V shed 0 bases and J shed 6 bases, with 3 bases lying between them. The CDR3 totals 12 residues. From germline, CDR1 is SGHTA and CDR2 FQGTGA. DNA for the CDR3: TGTGCCAGCAGCTTAACGTTCAATGAGCAGTTCTTC. The encoded protein is CASSLTFNEQFF.

The chain links TRBV27 to TRBJ1-5; D is perhaps TRBD1 (6 bases). Deletions cut 6 bases from V and 3 bases from J, with 12 bases between. In germline, CDR1 is MNHEY, CDR2 SMNVEV (reference sequence). This CDR3 has 14 residues. The CDR3 protein is CASSLRDTNQPQHF. The CDR3 bases are TGTGCCAGCAGCCTCCGGGACACCAATCAGCCCCAGCATTTT.

J is TRBJ1-5 and V is TRBV6-4; D remains ambiguous. Per germline, CDR1 MRHNA and CDR2 SNTAGT. This CDR3 comprises 13 residues. Trimming removed 6 bases at V and 2 bases at J, with 8 bases between. CDR3 bases: TGTGCCAGCAGCTCGGACGGCAATCAGCCCCAGCATTTT. Translated, it gives CASSSDGNQPQHF.

J is TRBJ1-1 and V is TRBV20-1, with D unclear. The CDR3 loop spans 11 amino acids. V shed 0 bases and J shed 3 bases, with 2 bases lying between them. From germline, CDR1 is DFQATT and CDR2 SNEGSKA (reference sequence). The CDR3, as DNA: TGCAGTGCTAGAGAGGACACTGAAGCTTTCTTT. This codes for CSAREDTEAFF.

This clone was detected only once. The chain uses TRBV9 and TRBJ2-1; D remains unclear. This CDR3 spans 13 amino acids. Between the trimmed V and J ends, which lost 2 bases and 10 bases, there was a span of 13 bases. Germline V gene data show CDR1 as SGDLS and CDR2 as YYNGEE. The DNA for the CDR3 is TGTGCCAGCAGCGTTATATCACACGGGGAGCAGTTCTTC. Translated, it gives CASSVISHGEQFF.

The V gene is TRBV5-1, the J gene TRBJ2-7; D unresolved. Trimming shortened V by 0 bases and J by 2 bases, and 9 bases separated the two germline ends. This CDR3 spans 14 amino acids. Germline V gene lookup returns CDR1 SGHRS and CDR2 YFSETQ. CDR3 sequence: CASSLEIPTYEQYF. Written as DNA, the CDR3 is TGCGCCAGCAGCTTGGAAATCCCGACCTACGAGCAGTACTTC. Full variable domain (rest looked up from reference TRBV5-1 and TRBJ2-7): KAGVTQTPRYLIKTRGQQVTLSCSPISGHRSVSWYQQTPGQGLQFLFEYFSETQRNKGNFPGRFSGRQFSNSRSEMNVSTLELGDSALYLCASSLEIPTYEQYFGPGTRLTVT.

In nucleotides, the CDR3 is TGTGCCAGCAGTGAAAGGGGAAACTATGGCTACACCTTC. This codes for CASSERGNYGYTF. The rearrangement uses TRBV6-1 and TRBJ1-2, with D possibly TRBD1 on 5 matching bases. The CDR3 is 13 residues long. Germline V gene sequence: CDR1 MNHNS, CDR2 SASEGT. The germline V and J ends were trimmed by 2 bases and 2 bases, with 6 bases remaining between them.